The T cell receptor (beta chain) described here comes from a study of breast tumors, draining lymph nodes, adjacent tissues. General study results and limits: Findings are consistent with lymph node origin and intratumoral expansion of most tumor T cells. Compared with lymph nodes, tumors were less diverse; compared with nontumor tissue, more.

This clonotype has ten or more counts. Its cognate antigen is unknown. One entry per CDR3 protein results from TCRdb running MiXCR on the multiplex PCR reads. The table lists over 200,000 distinct CDR3 sequences, about 30% of them singletons, with about 1.4% in the top ten. Axillary draining lymph nodes of breast cancer patients supplied the node samples. Trimming took 1 base from V and 0 from J, leaving 5 bases between them. Germline lookup yields CDR1 LNHDA and CDR2 SQIVND (reference sequence). The CDR3 sequence is 14 residues long. The receptor was isolated from a female donor with breast cancer. Some clones in this sample may be carry-over from other donors' samples. The chain couples TRBV19 to TRBJ2-3, with D uncertain. Sequenced input: axillary lymph node tissue. DNA for the CDR3: TGTGCCAGTAGTATAGCCGGGAGCACAGATACGCAGTATTTT. Protein product: CASSIAGSTDTQYF.